This passage covers 20 T cell receptor beta chains from one sample sequenced in a study of identical twins. MiXCR, applied by TCRdb to the 5' RACE reads, yields one record per CDR3 protein. The data contain 1.5 million to 2 million distinct CDR3 sequences, less than 40% of them seen just once; the ten biggest clones take up approximately 0.29%. Sequences were obtained from cord blood. The receptors shown here come from a newborn girl in good health.

CDR3 in DNA: TGTGCCAGCAGTTTACCGCTCAGCAATCAGCCCCAGCATTTT. Amino acids: CASSLPLSNQPQHF. The V call is TRBV27, the J call TRBJ1-5; D unclear. Per germline, CDR1 MNHEY and CDR2 SMNVEV (reference sequence). The V and J ends lost 2 bases and 1 base respectively, with 6 bases between them. CDR3 length: 14 residues.

There are a few counts of this clonotype. The chain uses TRBV28 and TRBJ2-1; 12 bases map to TRBD2. Germline CDR1 reads MDHEN; CDR2 reads SYDVKM. Losses at the gene ends were 5 bases for V and 5 bases for J; bases not matched to a gene: 7. This CDR3 contains 16 residues. CDR3 DNA sequence: TGTGCCAGCAGTCTCTACGGACTAGCGGGGAACAATGAGCAGTTCTTC. Protein product: CASSLYGLAGNNEQFF.

The chain uses TRBV21-1 and TRBJ2-2; the DNA was not used to check the table's D call, TRBD1. TRBV21-1 is described as a pseudogene. The CDR3 consists of 16 residues. CDR3 nucleotide sequence: TGTGCCAGCAGCCGTAGGGACAGGGTGAACACCGGGGAGCTGTTTTTT. The encoded protein is CASSRRDRVNTGELFF.

V is TRBV4-2 and J is TRBJ2-1, with 8 positions matching TRBD1. The CDR3 length is 15 residues. Germline values: CDR1 LGHNA, CDR2 YNFKEQ. The V segment lost 0 bases and the J segment 6 bases; nucleotides outside the gene matches: 4. The CDR3 is CASSQDPDRANEQFF. CDR3 DNA: TGTGCCAGCAGCCAAGACCCGGACAGGGCCAATGAGCAGTTCTTC.

The rearrangement uses TRBV27 and TRBJ2-7, with a possible D match to TRBD1 (5 bases). V was cut by 6 bases and J by 6 bases, with 18 bases left in between. The CDR3 extends over 14 amino acids. CDR1 and CDR2 from the germline V gene are MNHEY and SMNVEV (reference sequence). This chain's CDR3 is CASSPFGRVSEQYF. The CDR3, as DNA: TGTGCCAGCAGCCCCTTCGGCAGGGTTAGCGAGCAGTACTTC.

About this clonotype itself: Sequence at one end of the junction differs from germline and may be a read error. The chain employs TRBV5-1 and TRBJ1-1, with a weak D call TRBD1 (5 bases). CDR3 length: 17 residues. Looked up from germline, CDR1 is SGHRS and CDR2 is YFSETQ. In DNA, the CDR3 is TGCGCCGGCAGCTTGGCCGACCCGGGGACTCTGAACACTGAAGCTTTCTTT. Its translation: CAGSLADPGTLNTEAFF.

This clonotype appeared a single time. CDR3 coding DNA: TGTGCCAGCAGTTTAATCGCCAGTAACACCGGGGAGCTGTTTTTT. This gives the protein CASSLIASNTGELFF. The chain couples TRBV28 to TRBJ2-2; D is ambiguous. With 2 bases removed from V and 2 bases from J, the gap between germline ends came to 9 bases. Germline CDR1 is MDHEN and CDR2 is SYDVKM. This CDR3 is built from 15 residues.

The chain is built from TRBV12-3 or TRBV12-4 and TRBJ1-2; 7 bases line up with TRBD1. The length of the CDR3 is 14 residues. V was clipped by 3 bases and J by 10 bases; unmatched bases: 11. DNA of the CDR3: TGTGCCAGCAGTTTTGTCGAGGGGGCAGGCGACTACACCTTC. Encoded protein: CASSFVEGAGDYTF.

With regard to this clonotype: A much larger clone is a single base away; this may be a read error. This sequence joins TRBV29-1 and TRBJ2-7; no definite D call. V was shortened by 4 bases and J by 4 bases, with 11 bases between the two germline ends. The CDR3 loop spans 12 amino acids. The germline CDR1 and CDR2 sequences are SQVTM and ANQGSEA. The CDR3: CSVARSAYEQYF. In nucleotides, the CDR3 is TGCAGCGTTGCTAGGTCGGCTTACGAGCAGTACTTC.

The chain carries TRBV27 and TRBJ1-1; D is ambiguous. Germline CDR1 MNHEY, CDR2 SMNVEV (reference sequence). V was shortened by 8 bases and J by 7 bases, with 17 bases between the two germline ends. CDR3 length: 13 amino acids. The CDR3 loop reads CASRQPGQIEAFF. CDR3 bases: TGTGCCAGCCGGCAGCCCGGGCAGATTGAAGCTTTCTTT.

The chain has TRBV27 and TRBJ2-7; 12 nucleotides line up with TRBD2. Per germline, CDR1 MNHEY and CDR2 SMNVEV (reference sequence). The CDR3 has 17 residues. V shed 2 bases and J 5 bases; nucleotides not matched to a gene: 10. CDR3 DNA: TGTGCCAGCAGTTTAGATCCCGATCGGACTAGCGGGAACGAGCAGTACTTC. It encodes CASSLDPDRTSGNEQYF.

A few counts support this clonotype. V and J are TRBV3-1 and TRBJ2-3, with 13 bases matching TRBD2. J gave up 1 base and V 3 bases, and 4 bases lay outside the gene matches. The germline gives CDR1 LGHDT, CDR2 YNNKEL (reference sequence). The CDR3 length is 17 residues. CDR3 nucleotide sequence: TGTGCCAGCAGCCAGAGGACTAGCGGGAGTGGCACAGATACGCAGTATTTT. Its protein is CASSQRTSGSGTDTQYF.

V and J are TRBV12-3 or TRBV12-4 and TRBJ1-2; perhaps TRBD1 as D (6 bases). The CDR3 has 13 amino acids. The germline V and J ends were trimmed by 3 bases and 5 bases, with 10 bases remaining between them. The CDR3 DNA reads as TGTGCCAGCAGTTTGGGGGACAAATATGGCTACACCTTC. This sequence encodes CASSLGDKYGYTF.

J is TRBJ2-1 and V is TRBV28; 7 bases agree with TRBD2. CDR3 length: 16 amino acids. Trimming took 2 bases from V and 4 from J; bases not matched to a gene: 8. The germline CDR1 and CDR2 sequences are MDHEN and SYDVKM. CDR3 in amino acids: CASSLPASGPYNEQFF. DNA for the CDR3: TGTGCCAGCAGTTTACCCGCTAGCGGACCTTACAATGAGCAGTTCTTC.

This clonotype has more than one count but fewer than ten. The V gene is TRBV5-5, the J gene TRBJ2-3; D is perhaps TRBD2 (5 bases). Germline V gene data show CDR1 as SGHKS and CDR2 as YYEKEE (reference sequence). The CDR3 is 16 residues long. V was clipped by 0 bases and J by 5 bases, with 16 bases between them. CDR3 nucleotide sequence: TGTGCCAGCAGCTTGGTCCCAGCGGTAGGTCGAGATACGCAGTATTTT. Its protein product is CASSLVPAVGRDTQYF. The variable domain in full, with the rest retrieved from reference TRBV5-5 and TRBJ2-3, is DAGVTQSPTHLIKTRGQQVTLRCSPISGHKSVSWYQQVLGQGPQFIFQYYEKEERGRGNFPDRFSARQFPNYSSELNVNALLLGDSALYLCASSLVPAVGRDTQYFGPGTRLTVL.

The chain couples TRBV20-1 to TRBJ2-7; D is undetermined. Trimming removed 2 bases at V and 3 bases at J, with 11 bases between. This CDR3 has 13 amino acids. Looked up from germline, CDR1 is DFQATT and CDR2 is SNEGSKA (reference sequence). The CDR3 spells CSARKLGFYEQYF. CDR3 bases: TGCAGTGCTAGAAAATTGGGGTTCTACGAGCAGTACTTC.

This clonotype was counted at least ten times. The genes are TRBV27 and TRBJ1-2; D gene uncertain. The germline V and J ends were trimmed by 2 bases and 5 bases, with 9 bases remaining between them. The CDR3 sequence is 13 residues long. Germline loops: CDR1 MNHEY, CDR2 SMNVEV (reference sequence). CDR3 amino acids: CASSLNGDYGYTF. The CDR3 coding sequence is TGTGCCAGCAGTTTAAACGGCGATTATGGCTACACCTTC.

The CDR3 protein is CASSLRVGYTDTQYF. The CDR3 DNA sequence: TGTGCCAGCAGCTTACGTGTGGGGTACACGGATACGCAGTATTTT. The chain links TRBV13 to TRBJ2-3; D is ambiguous. The CDR3 loop spans 15 amino acids. V lost 2 bases and J lost 6, with 15 bases in between. The germline V gene has CDR1 PRHDT and CDR2 FYEKMQ (reference sequence). Full variable domain (remainder filled in from reference TRBV13 and TRBJ2-3): AAGVIQSPRHLIKEKRETATLKCYPIPRHDTVYWYQQGPGQDPQFLISFYEKMQSDKGSIPDRFSAQQFSDYHSELNMSSLELGDSALYFCASSLRVGYTDTQYFGPGTRLTVL.

J is TRBJ2-1 and V is TRBV20-1; 7 bases are a match to TRBD1. CDR3 length: 13 amino acids. Per the germline V gene, CDR1 is DFQATT and CDR2 is SNEGSKA (reference sequence). V trimming: 4 bases; J trimming: 10 bases; junction bases outside the gene matches: 10. DNA of the CDR3: TGCAGTGCTACGGGACAGCTCCCATACGAGCAGTTCTTC. Translation gives CSATGQLPYEQFF.

The table lists this clonotype with a few counts. The chain employs TRBV29-1 and TRBJ1-1, with D maybe TRBD1 (6 bases). The CDR3 totals 14 residues. Looked up from germline, CDR1 is SQVTM and CDR2 is ANQGSEA. Trimming removed 1 base at V and 5 bases at J, with 14 bases between. CDR3: CSVEAGEGWTEAFF. As DNA, the CDR3 is TGCAGCGTTGAAGCAGGGGAGGGATGGACTGAAGCTTTCTTT.